These 6 T cell receptor beta chains came from one sample sequenced in a study of post-analysis software for immune sequencing data (dated by TCRdb to between 2014 and 2017). Overall study results and their limits: Significantly higher frequencies in patients than in controls were found for roughly 5 TRBV segments, including TRBV5-6, TRBV5-1 and TRBV20-1.

For these receptors, no antigen is known. Library construction relied on PCR. The sequencing machine was an Illumina HiSeq 2500. To reduce PCR and sequencing biases, unique molecular identifiers were incorporated into the TCR beta cDNA libraries. The raw public data were reprocessed by TCRdb itself: fastp quality trimming at Q25, MiXCR clonotype calling, in-frame beta chains only. Each entry merges the rows of one CDR3 protein and shows their most common DNA and genes. This sample holds 820,000 or so distinct CDR3 sequences; about 50% were observed only once. The ten largest clones add up to approximately 4.3% of the sample. The sample comprised blood. The receptors derive from a girl aged 5 to 17 with multiple sclerosis.

The V and J genes are TRBV6-1 and TRBJ1-2, with 10 nucleotides matching TRBD1. CDR3 length: 16 amino acids. Germline V gives CDR1 MNHNS, CDR2 SASEGT. Losses at the gene ends were 6 bases for V and 2 bases for J; bases not matched to a gene: 9. CDR3 amino acids: CASSATGGASNYGYTF. The CDR3 DNA reads as TGTGCCAGCAGCGCGACAGGGGGCGCATCCAACTATGGCTACACCTTC.

The genes are TRBV29-1 and TRBJ1-5; D may be TRBD1 (5 bases). Germline V lookup: CDR1 SQVTM, CDR2 ANQGSEA. The CDR3 covers 16 residues. V gave up 5 bases and J gave up 0 bases, with 17 bases separating them. Here the CDR3 DNA reads TGCAGCGTTTCTCGGGGCTCGGCGGATAGCAATCAGCCCCAGCATTTT. The encoded protein is CSVSRGSADSNQPQHF.

CDR3 coding DNA: TGCGCCAGCAGCTTGGCCTTGGCACATGAGCAGTTCTTC. Amino acid sequence: CASSLALAHEQFF. V usage is TRBV5-1 and J usage is TRBJ2-1; D is undetermined. Germline V gives CDR1 SGHRS, CDR2 YFSETQ. Deletions cut 0 bases from V and 8 bases from J, with 9 bases between. This CDR3 spans 13 amino acids.

The rearrangement joins TRBV6-6 to TRBJ2-5; TRBD1 matches 7 bases. CDR1 is MNHNY, CDR2 SVGAGI, per germline (reference sequence). After removal of 6 bases from V and 11 bases from J, the junction contained 12 bases not matched to a gene. There are 13 residues in the CDR3. This chain's CDR3 is CASSRMTGNEQYF. Written as DNA, the CDR3 is TGTGCCAGCAGCCGGATGACAGGGAATGAGCAGTACTTC.

In its sample, this clonotype was seen a few times. The chain is built from TRBV7-9 and TRBJ1-1; D gene uncertain. Germline-derived CDR1 and CDR2 are SEHNR and FQNEAQ (reference sequence). V lost 1 base to trimming and J lost 3 bases, with 9 bases between them. This CDR3 contains 14 residues. This CDR3 reads CASSLGAGDTEAFF. The CDR3 nucleotides are TGTGCCAGCAGCTTAGGGGCCGGGGACACTGAAGCTTTCTTT.

About this clonotype: It is likely a read error, because the conserved phenylalanine at the end of the CDR3 is missing. V usage is TRBV29-1 and J usage is TRBJ1-2; tentatively, D is TRBD1 (5 bases). Trimming took 2 bases from V and 10 from J, leaving 14 bases between them. Germline lookup yields CDR1 SQVTM and CDR2 ANQGSEA. The CDR3 has 12 residues. CDR3 bases: TGCAGCGTTGAAACGGGGGTGATAGACTACACCTGC. It is translated as CSVETGVIDYTC.